One and the same sample provided the 7 T cell receptor beta chains below, sequenced in a study of regulatory T cells in long-lasting Graves disease. According to the study, TCR beta libraries were built with iRepertoire HTBI primers and CDR3-region Arm-PCR. TCRdb processed the multiplex PCR reads anew with MiXCR; each CDR3 protein has one entry. The table has about 220,000 distinct CDR3 sequences, around 19% seen once. The time point: newly diagnosed GD, antithyroid drugs for less than 3 months. The TCR library was made from RNA extracted from PBMCs. This sample comprised peripheral blood mononuclear cells (PBMCs), obtained at new diagnosis, from a patient treated with antithyroid drugs. These receptors were obtained from a female donor with Graves disease.

A remark on this clonotype: This likely stems from a read error, as it lies one base from a far larger clone. This chain links TRBV7-2 with TRBJ2-3; 7 bases fit TRBD1. The CDR3 extends over 15 amino acids. Germline CDR1 is SGHTA and CDR2 is FQGNSA. Trimming removed 6 bases from V and 4 bases from J; junction bases left unmatched: 10. This CDR3 is CASSGRQGSADTQYF. DNA of the CDR3: TGTGCCAGCAGTGGTAGACAGGGAAGCGCAGATACGCAGTATTTT.

J is TRBJ2-7 and V is TRBV28; D is possibly TRBD1 (6 bases). The CDR3 is made up of 13 amino acids. The germline V gene encodes CDR1 MDHEN and CDR2 SYDVKM. V was pared by 6 bases and J by 5 bases, with 14 bases between. The DNA of the CDR3 is TGTGCCAGCAGCGAAACAGGGAACGACGAGCAGTACTTC. Residues: CASSETGNDEQYF.

This clonotype was seen at least ten times. The CDR3 reads CASTSRRGLVYGYTF. The CDR3 bases are TGTGCCAGCACTTCCAGGAGGGGGCTGGTCTATGGCTACACCTTC. The chain is built from TRBV27 and TRBJ1-2; 7 positions agree with TRBD1. CDR1 is MNHEY and CDR2 is SMNVEV in the germline V gene (reference sequence). V dropped 7 bases and J dropped 4; count of bases not matched to a gene: 12. This CDR3 is 15 amino acids long.

This clonotype occurred many times. The genes are TRBV12-3 or TRBV12-4 and TRBJ1-2; perhaps TRBD1 as D (5 bases). The CDR3 is made up of 14 amino acids. The ends were cut back, 1 base at V and 7 bases at J, with 13 bases in the middle. The CDR3 DNA sequence: TGTGCCAGCAGTTTAGTTTCAGGGTACAGTGGCTACACCTTC. Its protein product is CASSLVSGYSGYTF.

This clonotype was counted many times. The chain uses TRBV20-1 and TRBJ2-4; D might be TRBD1 (5 bases). V was shortened by 6 bases and J by 0 bases, with 12 bases between the two germline ends. The CDR3 covers 14 residues. Looked up from germline, CDR1 is DFQATT and CDR2 is SNEGSKA (reference sequence). DNA for the CDR3: TGCAGTGCCAGGACATCCCTAGCCAAAAACATTCAGTACTTC. Translation gives CSARTSLAKNIQYF.

This clonotype was observed at least ten times. The CDR3 DNA is TGCAGTGCTAGAGAGTCTGGAGCAAGAGAGACCCAGTACTTC. It specifies CSARESGARETQYF. The J gene is TRBJ2-5, the V gene TRBV20-1; D uncertain. This CDR3 is 14 amino acids long. Trimming removed 0 bases from V and 4 bases from J, with 12 bases in between. Germline lookup yields CDR1 DFQATT and CDR2 SNEGSKA (reference sequence).

In its sample, this clonotype was seen many times. The chain employs TRBV11-2 and TRBJ2-7, with TRBD1 matching over 10 bases. Looked up from germline, CDR1 is SGHAT and CDR2 is FQNNGV. After removal of 6 bases from V and 4 bases from J, the junction contained 9 bases not matched to a gene. The CDR3 covers 15 residues. In DNA, the CDR3 is TGTGCCAGCAGATCGGGACAGGGGTACGGTTACGAGCAGTACTTC. Translation gives CASRSGQGYGYEQYF. Complete variable domain (other parts from reference TRBV11-2 and TRBJ2-7): EAGVAQSPRYKIIEKRQSVAFWCNPISGHATLYWYQQILGQGPKLLIQFQNNGVVDDSQLPKDRFSAERLKGVDSTLKIQPAKLEDSAVYLCASRSGQGYGYEQYFGPGTRLTVT.